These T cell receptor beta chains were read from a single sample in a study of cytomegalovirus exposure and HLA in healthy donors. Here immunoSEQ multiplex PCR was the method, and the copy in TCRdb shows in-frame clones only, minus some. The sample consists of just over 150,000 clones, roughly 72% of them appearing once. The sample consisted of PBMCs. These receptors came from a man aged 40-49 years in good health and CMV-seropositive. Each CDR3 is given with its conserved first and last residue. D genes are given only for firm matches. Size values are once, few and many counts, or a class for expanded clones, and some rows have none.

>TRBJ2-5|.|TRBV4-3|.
CASSQVIYDEQYF
TGCGCCAGCAGCCAAGTAATCTATGATGAGCAGTACTTC
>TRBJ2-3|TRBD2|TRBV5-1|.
CASSLSGGTTDTQYF
TGCGCCAGCAGCTTGAGCGGGGGGACCACAGATACGCAGTATTTT
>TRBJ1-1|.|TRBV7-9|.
CASSLSSDTEAFF
TGTGCCAGCAGCTTATCGAGTGACACTGAAGCTTTCTTT
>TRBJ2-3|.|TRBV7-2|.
CASSGRGAGSTDTQYF
TGTGCCAGCAGCGGCCGGGGGGCGGGGAGCACAGATACGCAGTATTTT
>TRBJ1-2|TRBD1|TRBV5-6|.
CASSPDRGYNYGYTF
TGTGCCAGCAGCCCGGACAGGGGCTACAACTATGGCTACACCTTC
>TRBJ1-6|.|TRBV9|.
CASSVEGSFNSPLHF
TGTGCCAGCAGCGTAGAAGGGAGTTTCAATTCACCCCTCCACTTT
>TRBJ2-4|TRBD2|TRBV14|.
CASSQWGGNIQYF
TGTGCCAGCAGCCAATGGGGGGGGAACATTCAGTACTTC
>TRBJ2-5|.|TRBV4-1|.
CASSPRLRGQETQYF
TGCGCCAGCAGCCCACGGCTACGGGGCCAAGAGACCCAGTACTTC
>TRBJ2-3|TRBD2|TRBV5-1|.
CASSLASLGLSTTDTQYF
TGCGCCAGCAGCTTGGCGTCTTTGGGACTATCAACCACAGATACGCAGTATTTT
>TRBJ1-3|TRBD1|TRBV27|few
CASSPDRAAGNTIYF
TGTGCCAGCAGCCCGGACAGGGCGGCCGGAAACACCATATATTTT
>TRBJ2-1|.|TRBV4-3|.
CASSQEGPANEQFF
TGCGCCAGCAGCCAAGAGGGGCCGGCCAATGAGCAGTTCTTC
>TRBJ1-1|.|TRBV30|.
CAWSVPRSKNTEAFF
TGTGCCTGGAGTGTACCCAGGTCGAAGAACACTGAAGCTTTCTTT
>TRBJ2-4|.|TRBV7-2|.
CASSRGSLAKNIQYF
TGTGCCAGCAGCCGGGGGTCGTTAGCCAAAAACATTCAGTACTTC
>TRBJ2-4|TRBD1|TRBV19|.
CASSDGQGWNIQYF
TGTGCCAGTAGTGACGGACAGGGGTGGAACATTCAGTACTTC
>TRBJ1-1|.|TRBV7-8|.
CASSLALNTEAFF
TGTGCCAGCAGCTTAGCGCTAAATACTGAAGCTTTCTTT
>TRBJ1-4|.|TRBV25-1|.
CASSDEGWDEKLFF
TGTGCCAGCAGTGATGAGGGCTGGGATGAAAAACTGTTTTTT
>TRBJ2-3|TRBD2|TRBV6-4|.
CASSDSTSGAGTQYF
TGTGCCAGCAGTGACTCTACTAGCGGTGCAGGCACGCAGTATTTT
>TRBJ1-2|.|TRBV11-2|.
CASSLLGGYGYTF
TGTGCCAGCAGCTTATTGGGGGGCTATGGCTACACCTTC
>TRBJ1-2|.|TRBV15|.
CATSRDLVRLTGGGYTF
TGTGCCACCAGCAGAGATTTGGTTAGGTTGACAGGAGGAGGCTACACCTTC
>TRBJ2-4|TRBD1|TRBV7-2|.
CASSSGTGENIQYF
TGTGCCAGCAGCTCCGGGACAGGGGAAAACATTCAGTACTTC
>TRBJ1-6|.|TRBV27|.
CASSYGGQSPLHF
TGTGCCAGCAGTTATGGAGGGCAGTCACCCCTCCACTTT
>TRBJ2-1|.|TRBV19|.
CASIARGSYNEQFF
TGTGCCAGTATAGCCAGGGGATCCTACAATGAGCAGTTCTTC
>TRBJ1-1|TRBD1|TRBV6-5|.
CAGRQGPFMNTEAFF
TGTGCTGGGAGACAGGGACCTTTCATGAACACTGAAGCTTTCTTT
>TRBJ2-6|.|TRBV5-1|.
CASSATGIPGANVLTF
TGCGCCAGCAGCGCAACAGGAATCCCCGGGGCCAACGTCCTGACTTTC
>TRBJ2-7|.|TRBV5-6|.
CASSLAHRAYEQYF
TGTGCCAGCAGCTTGGCACACAGAGCCTACGAGCAGTACTTC
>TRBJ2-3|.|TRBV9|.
CASSVELAGDTQYF
TGTGCCAGCAGCGTAGAGCTAGCCGGAGATACGCAGTATTTT
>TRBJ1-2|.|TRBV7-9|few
CASSARGGEGDGYTF
TGTGCCAGCAGCGCCCGTGGGGGAGAGGGGGATGGCTACACCTTC
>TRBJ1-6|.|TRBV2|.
CASQPGSYNSPLHF
TGTGCCAGTCAGCCAGGCTCCTATAATTCACCCCTCCACTTT
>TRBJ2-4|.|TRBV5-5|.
CASSLGRENIQYF
TGTGCCAGCAGCCTCGGGAGAGAAAACATTCAGTACTTC
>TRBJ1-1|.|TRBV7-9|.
CASQPGGWNTEAFF
TGTGCCAGCCAGCCAGGAGGGTGGAACACTGAAGCTTTCTTT
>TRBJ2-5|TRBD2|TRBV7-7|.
CASSQLAGQETQYF
TGTGCTAGCAGCCAATTAGCGGGTCAAGAGACCCAGTACTTC
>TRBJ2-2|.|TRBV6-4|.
CASSDEGETGELFF
TGTGCCAGCAGTGACGAGGGGGAGACCGGGGAGCTGTTTTTT
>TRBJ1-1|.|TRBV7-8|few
CASSLAGSRSEAFF
TGTGCCAGCAGCTTAGCGGGGAGTCGCAGTGAAGCTTTCTTT
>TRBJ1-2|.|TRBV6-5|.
CASRLTANYGYTF
TGTGCCAGCAGGTTGACAGCCAACTATGGCTACACCTTC
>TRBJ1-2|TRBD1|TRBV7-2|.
CAIQGFYGYTF
TGTGCCATACAGGGGTTCTATGGCTACACCTTC
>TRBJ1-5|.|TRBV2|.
CASKGEKLSNQPQHF
TGTGCCAGCAAAGGAGAGAAACTCAGCAATCAGCCCCAGCATTTT
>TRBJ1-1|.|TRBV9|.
CASSVGRSAEAFF
TGTGCCAGCAGCGTAGGGAGAAGTGCTGAAGCTTTCTTT
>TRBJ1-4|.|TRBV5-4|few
CASSRGSVNEKLFF
TGTGCCAGCAGCAGGGGGTCAGTTAATGAAAAACTGTTTTTT
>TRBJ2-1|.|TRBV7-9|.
CSSSSGGGTGWNEQFF
TGTTCCAGCAGCTCAGGCGGGGGGACAGGGTGGAATGAGCAGTTCTTC
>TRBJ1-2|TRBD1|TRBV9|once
CASGTDRGGYTF
TGTGCCAGCGGTACTGACAGGGGTGGCTACACCTTC